A single sample is the source of the 29 T cell receptor beta chains below, sequenced in a study of preoperative IRX-2 immunotherapy in early breast cancer. Profiled with immunoSEQ multiplex PCR; TCRdb holds only in-frame clones, not every one. Seen here are around 25,000 clones, about 83% observed once, and the top ten hold around 2.3%. Treatment: preoperative locoregional IRX-2 cytokine immunotherapy. The sample in question was lymph node tissue, obtained before IRX-2 immunotherapy. The receptors stem from a human donor with breast cancer.

This clone was observed a handful of times. The chain uses TRBV6-8 and TRBJ2-3; D tentatively fits TRBD1 or TRBD2 (5 bases each). The CDR3 extends over 16 amino acids. Trimming cost V 9 bases and J 0 bases, with 19 bases left between them. The germline V gene has CDR1 MNHGY and CDR2 SAAAGT. The CDR3 protein is CASQRSPGSSTDTQYF. The CDR3 bases are TGTGCCAGTCAGAGGAGCCCAGGGAGCAGCACAGATACGCAGTATTTT.

V gene TRBV7-6 combines with J gene TRBJ2-5; 12 bases match TRBD1. With V trimmed by 5 bases and J by 5 bases, 3 bases remained unmatched. This CDR3 is built from 14 residues. Germline V CDR1 and CDR2: SGHVS, FNYEAQ. CDR3 loop: CASSGTGGVETQYF. CDR3 nucleotides: TGTGCCAGCAGCGGGACAGGGGGCGTTGAGACCCAGTACTTC.

The DNA of the CDR3 is TGTGCCAGCAGCAGCCGTTTAGCCTTAGTAGTCTACAATGAGCAGTTCTTC. This encodes CASSSRLALVVYNEQFF. This chain uses TRBV11-3 with TRBJ2-1; the D is unclear. Germline CDR1 SGHNT, CDR2 YENEEA. The CDR3 length is 17 residues. Deletions cut 5 bases from V and 3 bases from J, with 20 bases between. Complete variable domain (other parts from reference TRBV11-3 and TRBJ2-1): EAGVVQSPRYKIIEKKQPVAFWCNPISGHNTLYWYLQNLGQGPELLIRYENEEAVDDSQLPKDRFSAERLKGVDSTLKIQPAELGDSAVYLCASSSRLALVVYNEQFFGPGTRLTVL.

The gene calls are TRBV14 and TRBJ2-2; 7 nucleotides match TRBD1. Trimming removed 1 base from V and 2 bases from J; junction bases left unmatched: 7. Germline values: CDR1 SGHDN, CDR2 FVKESK. The CDR3 is made up of 17 amino acids. The CDR3 sequence is CASSQVKGAFNTGELFF. The CDR3 bases are TGTGCCAGCAGCCAAGTTAAGGGGGCCTTCAACACCGGGGAGCTGTTTTTT. The entire variable domain, with the rest obtained from reference TRBV14 and TRBJ2-2, is as follows: EAGVTQFPSHSVIEKGQTVTLRCDPISGHDNLYWYRRVMGKEIKFLLHFVKESKQDESGMPNNRFLAERTGGTYSTLKVQPAELEDSGVYFCASSQVKGAFNTGELFFGEGSRLTVL.

The chain employs TRBV7-1 and TRBJ1-2, with a possible D match to TRBD1 (5 bases). TRBV7-1 is an ORF, and what it does is uncertain. This CDR3 comprises 15 residues. V was cut by 4 bases and J by 8 bases, with 20 bases left in between. Written as DNA, the CDR3 is TGTGCCAGCAGCTTTGGGGCAAGGAGTTGGGTCGGCTACACCTTC. Its protein product is CASSFGARSWVGYTF.

V is TRBV11-3 and J is TRBJ1-5; possible D gene TRBD1, 6 bases. V was clipped by 5 bases and J by 4 bases, with 18 bases between them. Germline V CDR1 and CDR2: SGHNT, YENEEA. This CDR3 has 16 residues. The CDR3 DNA follows: TGTGCCAGCAGCCAGAACTCCGGGACAACAAATCAGCCCCAGCATTTT. Its protein is CASSQNSGTTNQPQHF.

This clone was observed a single time. A read error may account for a junction end that differs from germline. The genes are TRBV6-8 and TRBJ1-5; D possibly corresponds to TRBD1 (5 bases). The CDR3 totals 16 residues. In germline, CDR1 is MNHGY, CDR2 SAAAGT. CDR3: CASSHSRAGINQPQHF. DNA of the CDR3: TGTGCCAGCAGTCACTCCAGGGCAGGGATCAATCAGCCCCAGCATTTT.

This rearrangement joins TRBV19 to TRBJ1-6; D not certain. The CDR3 runs to 14 residues. Germline lookup yields CDR1 LNHDA and CDR2 SQIVND (reference sequence). Trimming removed 6 bases at V and 12 bases at J, with 18 bases between. CDR3 in DNA: TGTGCCAGTAGAAACGACGGTGCCAAGGGACCCCTCCACTTT. As protein: CASRNDGAKGPLHF.

The chain employs TRBV11-3 and TRBJ1-2; D is unresolved. V was cut by 3 bases and J by 4 bases, with 15 bases left in between. CDR3 size: 15 residues. The germline V gene encodes CDR1 SGHNT and CDR2 YENEEA. The CDR3 loop reads CASSLVPGGSYGYTF. In DNA form, the CDR3 reads TGTGCCAGCAGCTTGGTTCCGGGAGGTTCCTATGGCTACACCTTC. Drawing the rest from reference TRBV11-3 and TRBJ1-2, the complete variable domain is EAGVVQSPRYKIIEKKQPVAFWCNPISGHNTLYWYLQNLGQGPELLIRYENEEAVDDSQLPKDRFSAERLKGVDSTLKIQPAELGDSAVYLCASSLVPGGSYGYTFGSGTRLTVV.

A few counts support this clone. The chain joins TRBV6-8 to TRBJ2-2, with TRBD1 identical over 9 bases. Germline V lookup: CDR1 MNHGY, CDR2 SAAAGT. This CDR3 is 16 amino acids long. V dropped 6 bases and J dropped 3; count of bases not matched to a gene: 8. The CDR3 reads CASRTGQGGYTGELFF. The CDR3 DNA is TGTGCCAGCAGAACGGGACAGGGAGGTTACACCGGGGAGCTGTTTTTT.

CDR3 sequence reads: CAIRGDSPYEQYF. CDR3 bases: TGTGCCATCAGGGGGGACAGCCCCTACGAGCAGTACTTC. This chain links TRBV6-8 with TRBJ2-7, with D perhaps matching TRBD1 (7 bases). CDR1 is MNHGY, CDR2 SAAAGT, per germline. The CDR3 consists of 13 residues. Trimming removed 10 bases at V and 2 bases at J, with 15 bases between.

The chain joins TRBV28 to TRBJ1-3; 8 nucleotides align to TRBD1. After removal of 5 bases from V and 0 bases from J, the junction contained 9 bases not matched to a gene. Germline V lookup: CDR1 MDHEN, CDR2 SYDVKM. There are 17 residues in the CDR3. In DNA, the CDR3 is TGTGCCAGCAGTCCGCAACAGGGGGGGGACTCTGGAAACACCATATATTTT. Encoded protein: CASSPQQGGDSGNTIYF.

The rearrangement uses TRBV10-1 and TRBJ2-7, with 8 bases aligning to TRBD1. The length of the CDR3 is 15 residues. Germline trimming cut 6 bases from V and 0 bases from J; bases unmatched to any gene: 7. CDR1 is WNHNN and CDR2 is SYGVQD in the germline V gene (reference sequence). CDR3 amino acids: CASSQGTGGSYEQYF. The CDR3 DNA is TGCGCCAGCAGCCAAGGAACAGGGGGCTCCTACGAGCAGTACTTC.

The V call is TRBV5-1, the J call TRBJ2-2, with TRBD2 identical over 7 bases. Germline V gives CDR1 SGHRS, CDR2 YFSETQ. This CDR3 has 18 residues. V shed 0 bases, J shed 2 bases, and the junction held 10 bases outside the gene matches. In DNA, the CDR3 is TGCGCCAGCAGCTTGGATGGGGTAGCGGGTAGAAACACCGGGGAGCTGTTTTTT. Translated, it gives CASSLDGVAGRNTGELFF.

About this clone: It is unclear where the CDR3 begins or ends on the DNA, so no DNA is shown, and the CDR3 is as TCRdb lists it. The rearrangement joins TRBV6-8 to TRBJ1-2; whether TRBD1, the table's D call, matches the DNA was not checked. The CDR3 extends over 14 residues, inclusive of both ends. Germline CDR1 MNHGY, CDR2 SAAAGT. The CDR3 reads CASSTSTANYGYTF.

This clone came up a few times. V gene TRBV6-8 combines with J gene TRBJ2-7; D not certain. Germline lookup yields CDR1 MNHGY and CDR2 SAAAGT. The CDR3 is 13 amino acids. V dropped 5 bases and J dropped 6 bases, with 14 bases sitting between them. CDR3 bases: TGTGCCAGCAGTGACCCCCGTTGGTCCGAGCAGTACTTC. The encoded protein is CASSDPRWSEQYF.

V is TRBV6-8 and J is TRBJ1-4; D is unresolved. Germline loops: CDR1 MNHGY, CDR2 SAAAGT. CDR3 size: 13 residues. V was shortened by 10 bases and J by 8 bases, with 17 bases between the two germline ends. CDR3 region: CAIGNGGGEKLFF. Written as DNA, the CDR3 is TGTGCCATCGGGAACGGAGGCGGCGAAAAACTGTTTTTT.

The rearrangement links TRBV6-8 to TRBJ1-6; 8 nucleotides match TRBD1. Germline CDR1 is MNHGY and CDR2 is SAAAGT. The CDR3 is made up of 16 amino acids. V was pared by 10 bases and J by 5 bases, with 13 bases of the junction left unmatched. In nucleotides, the CDR3 is TGTGCCACCCGCCGGCCCCACAGGGGGGATAATTCACCCCTCCACTTT. It yields the protein CATRRPHRGDNSPLHF.

This chain joins TRBV5-1 and TRBJ2-3; D remains ambiguous. The length of the CDR3 is 14 residues. Germline V gene sequence: CDR1 SGHRS, CDR2 YFSETQ. The germline V and J ends were trimmed by 0 bases and 4 bases, with 9 bases remaining between them. DNA of the CDR3: TGCGCCAGCAGCTTGGTTGGGGAAGCAGATACGCAGTATTTT. It encodes CASSLVGEADTQYF.

The rearrangement uses TRBV5-1 and TRBJ2-1; 11 nucleotides line up with TRBD2. Germline CDR1 SGHRS, CDR2 YFSETQ. There are 16 residues in the CDR3. Trimming cost V 3 bases and J 1 base; bases outside gene matches: 3. The CDR3 loop is CASSSASGGSYNEQFF. The CDR3 DNA follows: TGCGCCAGCAGCTCCGCTAGCGGGGGGTCCTACAATGAGCAGTTCTTC. Looking up the rest from reference TRBV5-1 and TRBJ2-1 gives the full variable domain: KAGVTQTPRYLIKTRGQQVTLSCSPISGHRSVSWYQQTPGQGLQFLFEYFSETQRNKGNFPGRFSGRQFSNSRSEMNVSTLELGDSALYLCASSSASGGSYNEQFFGPGTRLTVL.

This clone has a handful of counts. V gene TRBV19 combines with J gene TRBJ2-7, with D maybe TRBD2 (6 bases). The CDR3 extends over 13 amino acids. Germline values: CDR1 LNHDA, CDR2 SQIVND (reference sequence). V shed 6 bases and J shed 7 bases, with 16 bases lying between them. CDR3 nucleotides: TGTGCCAGTAGCCGGGGGAGTCAGAGTGAGCAGTACTTC. Protein: CASSRGSQSEQYF.

The chain has TRBV29-1 and TRBJ1-4; D remains unclear. The CDR3 contains 14 residues. The ends were cut back, 7 bases at V and 3 bases at J, with 15 bases in the middle. Looked up from germline, CDR1 is SQVTM and CDR2 is ANQGSEA. The CDR3 nucleotides are TGCAGCGCTACCCGGGGAAGTTCTAATGAAAAACTGTTTTTT. Protein sequence: CSATRGSSNEKLFF.

The V and J genes are TRBV23-1 and TRBJ2-2; 7 nucleotides align to TRBD1. TRBV23-1 falls under the ORF class, with uncertain function. The length of the CDR3 is 13 residues. Trimming removed 6 bases from V and 7 bases from J; junction bases left unmatched: 5. This chain's CDR3 is CASRQTGNGELFF. The CDR3 region has the DNA TGCGCCAGCAGGCAGACAGGGAACGGGGAGCTGTTTTTT.

V gene TRBV7-7 combines with J gene TRBJ2-7; 7 nucleotides align to TRBD1. V lost 3 bases to trimming and J lost 3 bases; unmatched junction nucleotides: 8. The CDR3 is 15 amino acids. Germline lookup yields CDR1 SSHAT and CDR2 FNYEAQ (reference sequence). CDR3 region: CASSLARGHVYEQYF. In nucleotides, the CDR3 is TGTGCCAGCAGCTTGGCAAGGGGGCATGTCTACGAGCAGTACTTC.

V usage is TRBV14 and J usage is TRBJ1-6; no clear D gene. CDR3 length: 13 amino acids. The germline V gene encodes CDR1 SGHDN and CDR2 FVKESK. V lost 1 base and J lost 2, with 0 bases in between. Here the CDR3 reads CASSQAYNSPLHF. CDR3 sequence (DNA): TGTGCCAGCAGCCAAGCCTATAATTCACCCCTCCACTTT.

This clone was picked up a small number of times. A junction end diverges from the germline sequence, so it may reflect a read error. The chain carries TRBV6-8 and TRBJ2-2, with D possibly being TRBD2 (5 bases). The CDR3 is 14 residues long. Germline V CDR1 and CDR2: MNHGY, SAAAGT. CDR3 bases: TGTGCCATCAGTGTTGAGGTCGGGGCCGGGGAGCTGTTTTTT. This sequence encodes CAISVEVGAGELFF.

The rearrangement joins TRBV30 to TRBJ1-1; TRBD1 is a possible D gene (6 bases). In germline, CDR1 is GTSNPN, CDR2 SVGIG (reference sequence). This CDR3 has 13 residues. V lost 7 bases, J lost 1 base, and 13 bases lay in between. This chain's CDR3 is CASSKGGNTEAFF. For the CDR3, the DNA is TGTGCCTCATCCAAGGGGGGGAACACTGAAGCTTTCTTT.

The chain carries TRBV6-8 and TRBJ2-1, with D unclear. The ends were cut back, 5 bases at V and 15 bases at J, with 17 bases in the middle. The CDR3 runs 12 residues. Per the germline V gene, CDR1 is MNHGY and CDR2 is SAAAGT. The CDR3 reads CASSATTFARFF. The CDR3 DNA reads TGTGCCAGCAGTGCCACGACGTTTGCTCGGTTCTTC.

The V call is TRBV6-8, the J call TRBJ2-6; D is perhaps TRBD1 (6 bases). V was cut by 5 bases and J by 0 bases, with 20 bases left in between. The germline CDR1 and CDR2 sequences are MNHGY and SAAAGT. The CDR3 covers 19 residues. The CDR3 protein is CASSQTSGTIHSGANVLTF. In nucleotides, the CDR3 is TGTGCCAGCAGTCAGACTTCCGGGACAATACACTCTGGGGCCAACGTCCTGACTTTC.